The T cell receptor beta chain described here comes from a study of metastatic and nonmetastatic thyroid tumors. Overall study: A comparison of repertoires was made across blood and tumor or nodule tissue from malignant and benign thyroid patients. Overall study findings and caveats: Malignant thyroid tumors reportedly had TCR beta diversity that was significantly higher than in benign nodules, in blood and tumor.

Original processing notes: A classifier for distant metastasis in papillary thyroid cancer was constructed using CDR3 differences observed across clinicopathological groups. Via MiXCR, TCRdb re-called the PCR reads. The V and J calls come from TCRdb's annotation, not from the publication. The sample yields 20,000 or so clones, approximately 22% seen once. About this clone itself: Its antigen is not known.

Not a single patient had been given any form of treatment at any point before undergoing thyroid surgery. Deletions cut 6 bases from V and 4 bases from J, with 19 bases between. Germline CDR1 and CDR2: DFQATT and SNEGSKA (reference sequence). The CDR3 consists of 14 residues. V is TRBV20-1 and J is TRBJ2-7; tentatively, D is TRBD2 (5 bases). This TCR was recovered from a female donor with papillary thyroid cancer or a benign thyroid nodule (not recorded which). Some clones in this sample may be carry-over from other donors' samples. Material for sequencing was tumor tissue. CDR3 nucleotides: TGCAGTGCCCCGACCCTATCGGAGGTTTACGAGCAGTACTTC. Translation gives CSAPTLSEVYEQYF.